This T cell receptor (beta chain) was found in a study of blood T cells in healthy people across ages. The V end was cut by 0 bases, the J end by 3 bases, with 10 bases between. From germline, CDR1 is SGDLS and CDR2 YYNGEE. This CDR3 has 15 residues. Together with a sample-barcoded 5' primer, a J-beta primer mix was included in a second PCR lasting about 7 to 12 cycles. Each TCR beta cDNA got a 12-nucleotide random molecular identifier. Every sample produced at least 2.5 million CDR3-containing paired-end reads. Each CDR3 protein is one row after TCRdb ran MiXCR on the 5' RACE reads. The sample includes approximately 680,000 distinct CDR3 sequences, approximately 31% of them seen just once. Study conclusions and caveats: The study found more naive CD4+ cells and higher diversity in long-lived than aged donors.

This clonotype was counted ten times or more. Antigen: not known. The TCR sequence derives from a woman over 75 in good health. The chain links TRBV9 to TRBJ2-1, with D perhaps TRBD1 (5 bases). Sequenced sample: blood. DNA for the CDR3: TGTGCCAGCAGCGTAGTTGACAGAGACTACAATGAGCAGTTCTTC. As protein: CASSVVDRDYNEQFF.